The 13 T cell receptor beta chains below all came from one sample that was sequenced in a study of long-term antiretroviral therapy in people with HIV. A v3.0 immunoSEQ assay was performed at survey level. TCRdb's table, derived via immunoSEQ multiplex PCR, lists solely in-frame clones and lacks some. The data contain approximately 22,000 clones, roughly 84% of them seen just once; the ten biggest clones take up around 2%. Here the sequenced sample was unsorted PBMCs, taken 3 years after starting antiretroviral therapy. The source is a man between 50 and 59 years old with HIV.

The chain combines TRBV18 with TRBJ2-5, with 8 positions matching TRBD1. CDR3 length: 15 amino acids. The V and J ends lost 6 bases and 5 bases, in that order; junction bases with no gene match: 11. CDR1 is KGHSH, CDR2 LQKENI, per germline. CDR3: CASSPGQGAWETQYF. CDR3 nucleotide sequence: TGTGCCAGCTCCCCCGGCCAGGGGGCGTGGGAGACCCAGTACTTC.

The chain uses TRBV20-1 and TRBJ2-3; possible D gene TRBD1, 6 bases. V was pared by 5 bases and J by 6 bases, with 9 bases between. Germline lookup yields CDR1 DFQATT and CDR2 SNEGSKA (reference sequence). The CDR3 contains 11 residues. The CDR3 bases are TGCAGTGCTCAGAGGGGGGATACGCAGTATTTT. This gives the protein CSAQRGDTQYF.

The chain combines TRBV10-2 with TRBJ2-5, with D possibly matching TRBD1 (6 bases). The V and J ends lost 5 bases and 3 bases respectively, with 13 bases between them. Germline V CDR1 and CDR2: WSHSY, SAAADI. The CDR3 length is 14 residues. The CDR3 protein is CASSLTGKEETQYF. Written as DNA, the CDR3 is TGCGCCAGCAGTCTAACAGGGAAGGAAGAGACCCAGTACTTC.

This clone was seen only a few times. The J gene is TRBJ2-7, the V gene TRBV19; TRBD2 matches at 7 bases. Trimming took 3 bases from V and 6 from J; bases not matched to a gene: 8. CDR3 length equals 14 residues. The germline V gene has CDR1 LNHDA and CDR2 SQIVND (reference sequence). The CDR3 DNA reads TGTGCCAGTAGTATGGGAGGGGCGCCGGGCGAGCAGTACTTC. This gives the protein CASSMGGAPGEQYF. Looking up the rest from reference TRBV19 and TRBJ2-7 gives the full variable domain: DGGITQSPKYLFRKEGQNVTLSCEQNLNHDAMYWYRQDPGQGLRLIYYSQIVNDFQKGDIAEGYSVSREKKESFPLTVTSAQKNPTAFYLCASSMGGAPGEQYFGPGTRLTVT.

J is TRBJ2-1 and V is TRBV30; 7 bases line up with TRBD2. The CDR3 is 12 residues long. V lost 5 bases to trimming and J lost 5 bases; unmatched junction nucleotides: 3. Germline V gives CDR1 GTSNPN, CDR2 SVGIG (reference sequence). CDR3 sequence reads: CAWRDYHNEQFF. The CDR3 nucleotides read TGTGCCTGGCGGGACTATCACAATGAGCAGTTCTTC. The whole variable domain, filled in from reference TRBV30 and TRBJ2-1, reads SQTIHQWPATLVQPVGSPLSLECTVEGTSNPNLYWYRQAAGRGLQLLFYSVGIGQISSEVPQNLSASRPQDRQFILSSKKLLLSDSGFYLCAWRDYHNEQFFGPGTRLTVL.

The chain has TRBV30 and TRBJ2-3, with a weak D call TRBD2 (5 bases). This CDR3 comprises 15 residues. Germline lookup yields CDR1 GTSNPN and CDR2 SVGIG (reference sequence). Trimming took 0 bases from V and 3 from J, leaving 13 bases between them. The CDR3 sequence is CAWSVMAGITDTQYF. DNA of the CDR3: TGTGCCTGGAGTGTAATGGCGGGTATTACAGATACGCAGTATTTT.

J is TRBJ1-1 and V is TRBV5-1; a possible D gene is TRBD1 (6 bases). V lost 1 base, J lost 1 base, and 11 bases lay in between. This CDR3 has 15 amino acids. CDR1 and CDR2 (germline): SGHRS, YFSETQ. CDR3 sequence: CASSLTGTSNTEAFF. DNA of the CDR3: TGCGCCAGCAGCTTGACCGGGACATCGAACACTGAAGCTTTCTTT.

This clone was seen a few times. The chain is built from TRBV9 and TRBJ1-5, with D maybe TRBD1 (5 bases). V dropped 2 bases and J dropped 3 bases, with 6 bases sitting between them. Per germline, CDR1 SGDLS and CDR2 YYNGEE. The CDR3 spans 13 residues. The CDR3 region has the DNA TGTGCCAGCAGCGTCAGGGTCAATCAGCCCCAGCATTTT. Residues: CASSVRVNQPQHF. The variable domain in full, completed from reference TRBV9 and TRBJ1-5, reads DSGVTQTPKHLITATGQRVTLRCSPRSGDLSVYWYQQSLDQGLQFLIQYYNGEERAKGNILERFSAQQFPDLHSELNLSSLELGDSALYFCASSVRVNQPQHFGDGTRLSIL.

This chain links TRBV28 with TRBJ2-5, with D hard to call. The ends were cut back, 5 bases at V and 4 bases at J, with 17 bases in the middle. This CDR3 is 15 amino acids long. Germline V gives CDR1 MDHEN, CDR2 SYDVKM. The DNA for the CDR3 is TGTGCCAGCAGTCCACCGGGTTTCAAGGGAGAGACCCAGTACTTC. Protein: CASSPPGFKGETQYF.

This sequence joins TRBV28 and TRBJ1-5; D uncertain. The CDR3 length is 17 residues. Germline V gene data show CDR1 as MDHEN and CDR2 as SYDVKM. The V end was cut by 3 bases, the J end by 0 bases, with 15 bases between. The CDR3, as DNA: TGTGCCAGCAGTTTCCCCGGCAGATTTCATAGCAATCAGCCCCAGCATTTT. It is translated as CASSFPGRFHSNQPQHF.

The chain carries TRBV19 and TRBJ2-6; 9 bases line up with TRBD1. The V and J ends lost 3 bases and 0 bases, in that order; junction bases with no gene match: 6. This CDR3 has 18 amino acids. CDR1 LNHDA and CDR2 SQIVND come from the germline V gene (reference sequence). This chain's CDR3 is CASSIIQGAHSGANVLTF. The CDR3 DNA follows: TGTGCCAGTAGTATTATACAGGGGGCCCACTCTGGGGCCAACGTCCTGACTTTC.

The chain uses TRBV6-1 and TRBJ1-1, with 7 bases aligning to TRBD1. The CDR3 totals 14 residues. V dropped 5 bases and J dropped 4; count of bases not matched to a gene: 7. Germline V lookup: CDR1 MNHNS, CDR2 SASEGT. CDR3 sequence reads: CASSYDRVGTEAFF. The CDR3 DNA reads TGTGCCAGCAGTTATGACAGGGTTGGCACTGAAGCTTTCTTT.

CDR3 loop: CAWSVLPGSTGELFF. In DNA, the CDR3 is TGTGCCTGGAGTGTCTTGCCAGGGAGCACCGGGGAGCTGTTTTTT. This sequence joins TRBV30 and TRBJ2-2; D could derive from TRBD1 or TRBD2 (5 bases each). The germline gives CDR1 GTSNPN, CDR2 SVGIG (reference sequence). The CDR3 is 15 residues long. The germline V and J ends were trimmed by 0 bases and 4 bases, with 12 bases remaining between them.